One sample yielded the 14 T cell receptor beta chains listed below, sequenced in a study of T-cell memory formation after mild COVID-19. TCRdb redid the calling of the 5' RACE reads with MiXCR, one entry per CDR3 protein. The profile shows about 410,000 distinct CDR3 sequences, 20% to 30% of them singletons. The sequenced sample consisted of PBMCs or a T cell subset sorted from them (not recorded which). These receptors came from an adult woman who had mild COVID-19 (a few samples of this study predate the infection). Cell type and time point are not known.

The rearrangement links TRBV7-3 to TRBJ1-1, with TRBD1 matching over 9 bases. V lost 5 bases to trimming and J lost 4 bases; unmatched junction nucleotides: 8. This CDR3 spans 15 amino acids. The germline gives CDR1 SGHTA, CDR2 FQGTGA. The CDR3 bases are TGTGCCAGCAGCCCCTCACAGGGGGCCAGCACTGAAGCTTTCTTT. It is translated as CASSPSQGASTEAFF.

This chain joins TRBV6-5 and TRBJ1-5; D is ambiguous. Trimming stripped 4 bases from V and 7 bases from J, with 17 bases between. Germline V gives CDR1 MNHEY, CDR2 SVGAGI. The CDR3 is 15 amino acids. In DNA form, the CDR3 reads TGTGCCAGCAGTTCCAGCTTCCAACGGAGGCAGCCCCAGCATTTT. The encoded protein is CASSSSFQRRQPQHF.

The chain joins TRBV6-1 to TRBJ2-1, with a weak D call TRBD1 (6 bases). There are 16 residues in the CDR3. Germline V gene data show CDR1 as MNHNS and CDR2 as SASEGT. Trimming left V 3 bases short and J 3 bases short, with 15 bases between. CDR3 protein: CASSELGGAGYNEQFF. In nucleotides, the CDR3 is TGTGCCAGCAGTGAGTTAGGGGGAGCCGGCTACAATGAGCAGTTCTTC.

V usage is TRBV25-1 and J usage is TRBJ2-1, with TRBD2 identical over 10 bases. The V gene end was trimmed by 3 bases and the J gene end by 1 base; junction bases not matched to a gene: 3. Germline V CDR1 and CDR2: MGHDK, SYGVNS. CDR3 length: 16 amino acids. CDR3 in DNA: TGTGCCAGCAGTGACGCTAGCGGGGGTTCCTACAATGAGCAGTTCTTC. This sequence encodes CASSDASGGSYNEQFF. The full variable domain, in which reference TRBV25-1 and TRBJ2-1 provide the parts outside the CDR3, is EADIYQTPRYLVIGTGKKITLECSQTMGHDKMYWYQQDPGMELHLIHYSYGVNSTEKGDLSSESTVSRIRTEHFPLTLESARPSHTSQYLCASSDASGGSYNEQFFGPGTRLTVL.

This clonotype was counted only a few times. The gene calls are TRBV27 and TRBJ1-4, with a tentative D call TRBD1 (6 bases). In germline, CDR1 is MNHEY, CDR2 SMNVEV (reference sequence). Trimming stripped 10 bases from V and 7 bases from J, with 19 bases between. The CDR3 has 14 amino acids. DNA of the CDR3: TGTGCCACCGGTCGAGGGGGGGGTTTTGAAAAACTGTTTTTT. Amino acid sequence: CATGRGGGFEKLFF.

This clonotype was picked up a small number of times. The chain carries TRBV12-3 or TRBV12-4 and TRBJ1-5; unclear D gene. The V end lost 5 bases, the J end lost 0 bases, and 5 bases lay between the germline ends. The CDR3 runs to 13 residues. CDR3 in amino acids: CASSPSSNQPQHF. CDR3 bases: TGTGCCAGCAGTCCCAGTAGCAATCAGCCCCAGCATTTT.

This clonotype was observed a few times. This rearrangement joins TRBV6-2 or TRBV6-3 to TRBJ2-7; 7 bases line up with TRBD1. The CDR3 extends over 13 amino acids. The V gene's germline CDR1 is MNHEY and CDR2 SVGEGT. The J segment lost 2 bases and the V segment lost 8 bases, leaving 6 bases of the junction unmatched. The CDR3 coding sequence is TGTGCCAGCGTAAGACAGGGACCCTACGAGCAGTACTTC. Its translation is CASVRQGPYEQYF.

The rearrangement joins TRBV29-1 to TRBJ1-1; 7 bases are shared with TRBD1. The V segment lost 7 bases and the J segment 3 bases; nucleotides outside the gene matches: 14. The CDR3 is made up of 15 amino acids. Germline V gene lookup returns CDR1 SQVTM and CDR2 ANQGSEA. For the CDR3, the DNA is TGCAGCGCATTAGCCGACAGGGTCTTCCACACTGAAGCTTTCTTT. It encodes CSALADRVFHTEAFF.

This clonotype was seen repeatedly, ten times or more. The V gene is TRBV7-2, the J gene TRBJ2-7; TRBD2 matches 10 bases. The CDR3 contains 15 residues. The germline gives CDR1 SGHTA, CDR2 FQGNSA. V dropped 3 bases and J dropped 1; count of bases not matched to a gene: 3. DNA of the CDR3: TGTGCCAGCAGCTTTAGCGGGGGGAAATCCTACGAGCAGTACTTC. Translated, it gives CASSFSGGKSYEQYF.

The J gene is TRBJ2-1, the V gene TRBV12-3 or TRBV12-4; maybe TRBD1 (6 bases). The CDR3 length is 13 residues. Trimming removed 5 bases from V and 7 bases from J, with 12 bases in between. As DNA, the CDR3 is TGTGCCAGCAGTCCCGGGACACCAAATGAGCAGTTCTTC. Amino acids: CASSPGTPNEQFF.

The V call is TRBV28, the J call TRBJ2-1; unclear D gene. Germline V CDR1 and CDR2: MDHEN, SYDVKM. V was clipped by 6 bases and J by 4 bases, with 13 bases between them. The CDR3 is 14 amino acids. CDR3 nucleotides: TGTGCCAGCAGGGGTCAGATGGGATACAATGAGCAGTTCTTC. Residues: CASRGQMGYNEQFF.

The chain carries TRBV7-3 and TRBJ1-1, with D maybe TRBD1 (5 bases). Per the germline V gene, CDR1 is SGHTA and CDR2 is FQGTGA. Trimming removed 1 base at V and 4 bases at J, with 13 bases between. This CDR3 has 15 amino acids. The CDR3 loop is CASSLNGQGSTEAFF. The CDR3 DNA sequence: TGTGCCAGCAGCTTAAACGGGCAGGGTAGCACTGAAGCTTTCTTT.

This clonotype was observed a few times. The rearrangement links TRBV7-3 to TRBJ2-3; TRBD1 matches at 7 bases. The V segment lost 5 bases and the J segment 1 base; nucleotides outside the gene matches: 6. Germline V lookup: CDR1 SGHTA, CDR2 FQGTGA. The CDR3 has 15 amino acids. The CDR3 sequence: CASSHGTDGTDTQYF. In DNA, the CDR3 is TGTGCCAGCAGCCACGGGACAGACGGCACAGATACGCAGTATTTT.

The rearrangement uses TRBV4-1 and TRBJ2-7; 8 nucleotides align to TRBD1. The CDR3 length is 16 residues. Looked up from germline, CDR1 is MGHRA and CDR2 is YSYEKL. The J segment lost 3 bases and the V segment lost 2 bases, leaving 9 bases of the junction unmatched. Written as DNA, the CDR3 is TGCGCCAGCAGCCAACATCGGACAGGGAAAATCTACGAGCAGTACTTC. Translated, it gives CASSQHRTGKIYEQYF.